This TCR beta chain was sequenced in a study of T cell clonality in common variable immunodeficiency. Notes on the study in general: Reportedly, TCR beta sequences from common variable immunodeficiency showed fewer deletions and N-nucleotide insertions.

Points on this clone: Antigen specificity is unknown. The CDR3 end lies 3 residues beyond the end of the read and is filled in from the germline J gene.

Sequencing was performed with immunoSEQ multiplex PCR; in TCRdb, only in-frame clones are kept and a portion is missing. The record shows 17,000 or so clones for this sample, with no singletons present. V shed 1 base and J shed 1 base, with 7 bases lying between them. In germline, CDR1 is SGHVS, CDR2 FQNEAQ. The CDR3 length is 15 residues. The TCR was taken from a human donor with common variable immunodeficiency. The rearrangement uses TRBV7-8 and TRBJ2-2, with D uncertain. Material for sequencing was peripheral blood mononuclear cells. The CDR3 loop reads CASSLERVNTGELFF. The covered CDR3 bases are TGTGCCAGCAGCTTAGAACGGGTGAACACCGGGGAG.